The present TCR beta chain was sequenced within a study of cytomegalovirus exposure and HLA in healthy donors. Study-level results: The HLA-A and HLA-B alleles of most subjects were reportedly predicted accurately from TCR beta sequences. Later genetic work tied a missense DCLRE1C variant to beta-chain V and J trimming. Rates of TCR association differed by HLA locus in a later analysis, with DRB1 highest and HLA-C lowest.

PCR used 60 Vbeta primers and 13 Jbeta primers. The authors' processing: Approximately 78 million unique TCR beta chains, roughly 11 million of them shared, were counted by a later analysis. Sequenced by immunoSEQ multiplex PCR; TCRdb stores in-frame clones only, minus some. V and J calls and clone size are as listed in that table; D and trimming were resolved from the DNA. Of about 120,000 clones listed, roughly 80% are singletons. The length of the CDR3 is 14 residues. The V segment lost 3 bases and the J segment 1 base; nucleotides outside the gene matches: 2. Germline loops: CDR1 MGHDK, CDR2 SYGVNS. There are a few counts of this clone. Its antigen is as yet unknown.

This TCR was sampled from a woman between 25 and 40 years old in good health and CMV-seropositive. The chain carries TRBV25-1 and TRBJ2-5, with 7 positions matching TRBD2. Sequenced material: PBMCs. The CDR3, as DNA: TGTGCCAGCAGTGAGGGAGGGGTCCAAGAGACCCAGTACTTC. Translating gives CASSEGGVQETQYF.